The present TCR beta chain was sequenced within a study of cytomegalovirus exposure and HLA in healthy donors. This CDR3 contains 17 residues. V lost 0 bases and J lost 4; bases outside the gene matches: 7. Germline assignment: CDR1 WSHSY and CDR2 SAAADI. Both 60 Vbeta primers and 13 Jbeta primers went into the PCR. This table comes from immunoSEQ multiplex PCR, and its TCRdb copy is limited to in-frame clones, with some not included. The sample shows over 100,000 clones, about 76% of them seen only once. The chain employs TRBV10-2 and TRBJ2-7, with TRBD1 identical over 12 bases. Sequences were obtained from PBMCs. The clonotype was recovered from a middle-aged man in good health and CMV-seropositive. Here the CDR3 reads CASSESWGTGGKYEQYF. In nucleotides, the CDR3 is TGCGCCAGCAGTGAGTCGTGGGGGACAGGGGGCAAGTACGAGCAGTACTTC.